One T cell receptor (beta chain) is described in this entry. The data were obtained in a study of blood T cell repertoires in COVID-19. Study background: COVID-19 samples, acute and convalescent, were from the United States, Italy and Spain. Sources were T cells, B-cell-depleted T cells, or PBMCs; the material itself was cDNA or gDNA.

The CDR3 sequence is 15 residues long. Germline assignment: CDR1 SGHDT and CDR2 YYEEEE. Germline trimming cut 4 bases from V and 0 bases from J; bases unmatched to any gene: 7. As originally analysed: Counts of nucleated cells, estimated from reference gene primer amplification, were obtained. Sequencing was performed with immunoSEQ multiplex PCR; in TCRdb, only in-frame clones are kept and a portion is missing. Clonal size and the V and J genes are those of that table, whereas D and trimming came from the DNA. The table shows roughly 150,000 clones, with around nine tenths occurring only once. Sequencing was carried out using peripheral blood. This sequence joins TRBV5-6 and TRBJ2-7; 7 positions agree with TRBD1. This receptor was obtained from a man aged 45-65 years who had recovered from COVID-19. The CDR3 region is CASSLSGTASYEQYF. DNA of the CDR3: TGTGCCAGCAGCCTCTCCGGGACAGCCTCCTACGAGCAGTACTTC.